Listed below are T cell receptor beta chains from one sample, sequenced in a study of T-cell memory formation after mild COVID-19. TCRdb re-analysed the 5' RACE reads in MiXCR, keeping a single row per CDR3 protein. The table shows under 300,000 distinct CDR3 sequences, with roughly 8.2% occurring only once. Sequencing was done on a sample of PBMCs or a T cell subset sorted from them (not recorded which). These receptor sequences come from a man between 18 and 35 years old who had mild COVID-19 (a few samples of this study predate the infection). Cell type and time point are not known. Both conserved end residues are part of each CDR3. The D gene is left open where the match is weak. Expanded clones are given a class, and other clones once, few, many or no size at all.

J | D | size | V | DNA | CDR3
TRBJ1-6 | NA | NA | TRBV4-3 | TGCGCCAGCAGCCAAGATAGCGGGGTCAATTCACCCCTCCACTTT | CASSQDSGVNSPLHF
TRBJ2-2 | NA | NA | TRBV6-1 | TGTGCCAGCAGTGAATTGATTGGGTTCGCCGGGGAGCTGTTTTTT | CASSELIGFAGELFF
TRBJ2-7 | NA | NA | TRBV6-5 | TGTGCCAGCAGTAGTTTCGGAGGGGGCAGCTCCTACGAGCAGTACTTC | CASSSFGGGSSYEQYF
TRBJ1-5 | NA | few | TRBV12-3/TRBV12-4 | TGTGCCAGCACCCCGGGCCAGAATCAGCCCCAGCATTTT | CASTPGQNQPQHF
TRBJ1-1 | NA | few | TRBV3-1 | TGTGCCAGCAGCCGAAGTGGGGGAACCCTCGAAGCTTTCTTT | CASSRSGGTLEAFF
TRBJ2-5 | NA | few | TRBV25-1 | TGTGCCAGCAGTGATGGGGTCGGGACACCTACTTGGACCCAGTACTTC | CASSDGVGTPTWTQYF
TRBJ2-3 | TRBD1 | NA | TRBV5-1 | TGCGCCAGCAGCTTGGGCCCTGAGGGGGCCGGGAGCACAGATACGCAGTATTTT | CASSLGPEGAGSTDTQYF
TRBJ2-1 | TRBD1 | NA | TRBV2 | TGTGCCAGCAGCACCGACAGGGTCCGGTTCTTC | CASSTDRVRFF
TRBJ1-5 | NA | many | TRBV20-1 | TGCAGTGCTAGAAGCGGGAATCAGCCCCAGCATTTT | CSARSGNQPQHF
TRBJ1-5 | NA | few | TRBV6-2/TRBV6-3 | TGTGCCAGCAGAGCGCGTAGCAATCAGCCCCAGCATTTT | CASRARSNQPQHF
TRBJ2-3 | NA | few | TRBV5-1 | TGCGCCAGCAGCTTGTTCCCCACAGATACGCAGTATTTT | CASSLFPTDTQYF
TRBJ1-4 | NA | many | TRBV7-2 | TGTGCCAGCAGCTTAAATGAGGGAAACGGTGAAAAACTGTTTTTT | CASSLNEGNGEKLFF
TRBJ2-7 | NA | NA | TRBV3-1 | TGTGCCAGCAGCCAATTTAAGGGGGACGAGCAGTACTTC | CASSQFKGDEQYF
TRBJ2-5 | NA | NA | TRBV20-1 | TGCAGTGCTAGAGGGGGGCTCGTCCAAGAGACCCAGTACTTC | CSARGGLVQETQYF
TRBJ2-7 | NA | NA | TRBV20-1 | TGCAGTGCTAGAGATCGGAGGGGGGCCTCCTACGAGCAGTACTTC | CSARDRRGASYEQYF
TRBJ2-5 | NA | few | TRBV9 | TGTGCCAGCAGCGTAGGTGTAGGCCGAGAGACCCAGTACTTC | CASSVGVGRETQYF
TRBJ2-7 | NA | few | TRBV7-2 | TGTGCCAGCAGCTCCCAGGGCTCGCAGTCCTACGAGCAGTACTTC | CASSSQGSQSYEQYF
TRBJ1-6 | NA | NA | TRBV6-6 | TGTGCCAGCAGTTACTCTCAGGGAACCTATAATTCACCCCTCCACTTT | CASSYSQGTYNSPLHF
TRBJ1-2 | TRBD1 | few | TRBV7-2 | TGTGCCAGCAGCTTACCGAGGGGGCGATTGGCCTATGGCTACACCTTC | CASSLPRGRLAYGYTF
TRBJ1-6 | NA | few | TRBV3-1 | TGTGCCAGCAGACTTAAACCTGGTTCACCCCTCCACTTT | CASRLKPGSPLHF
TRBJ2-3 | TRBD2 | NA | TRBV7-8 | TGTGCCAGCAGCTTAAAGACTAGCGGGTTAGATACGCAGTATTTT | CASSLKTSGLDTQYF
TRBJ2-3 | NA | few | TRBV12-1 | TGTGCCAGCAGCGCCACGGACAGGGGTGGAGATACGCAGTATTTT | CASSATDRGGDTQYF
TRBJ2-2 | NA | NA | TRBV5-1 | TGCGCCAGCAGCTTACAGGGCCCGAACACCGGGGAGCTGTTTTTT | CASSLQGPNTGELFF
TRBJ2-6 | NA | few | TRBV6-6 | TGTGCCAGCTGCGACAGCTCTGGGGCCAACGTCCTGACTTTC | CASCDSSGANVLTF
TRBJ2-3 | TRBD2 | few | TRBV5-4 | TGTGCCAGCAGTTCTAGCATGGGAGGGGATACGCAGTATTTT | CASSSSMGGDTQYF
TRBJ2-1 | NA | few | TRBV7-2 | TGTGCCAGCAGCTTAAGGGGTCCGGATTTAGGTGAGCAGTTCTTC | CASSLRGPDLGEQFF
TRBJ2-1 | TRBD2 | NA | TRBV9 | TGTGCCAGCAGCGTAGGTTCGTCGGGAGGGGAGCAGTTCTTC | CASSVGSSGGEQFF
TRBJ2-3 | NA | few | TRBV6-2/TRBV6-3 | TGTGCCAGCAGTTGGGCCACGGGAGATACGCAGTATTTT | CASSWATGDTQYF
TRBJ2-3 | NA | NA | TRBV4-2 | TGTGCCAGCAGCCCCCTTGGGGGAGGCGTGAAAACAGATACGCAGTATTTT | CASSPLGGGVKTDTQYF
TRBJ2-2 | NA | few | TRBV29-1 | TGCAGCGTTTCCAAACGAACCGGGGAGCTGTTTTTT | CSVSKRTGELFF
TRBJ2-6 | NA | once | TRBV7-2 | TGTGCCAGCAGCATCAGTGGGGCCAACGTCCTGACTTTC | CASSISGANVLTF
TRBJ2-6 | TRBD1 | few | TRBV11-2 | TGTGCCAGCAGCCCCTTCAGAAGGGACAGGCTCTCTGGGGCCAACGTCCTGACTTTC | CASSPFRRDRLSGANVLTF
TRBJ2-5 | TRBD1 | NA | TRBV18 | TGTGCCAGCTCACCTTACGGACAGGGCCAAGAGACCCAGTACTTC | CASSPYGQGQETQYF
TRBJ2-3 | NA | many | TRBV5-1 | TGCGCCAGCAGCTTGGAAATAAACGGACTAGATACGCAGTATTTT | CASSLEINGLDTQYF
TRBJ2-2 | TRBD1 | few | TRBV12-3/TRBV12-4 | TGTGCCAGCAGGGGGGACAGGGGTGTCACCGGGGAGCTGTTTTTT | CASRGDRGVTGELFF
TRBJ2-7 | TRBD2 | NA | TRBV12-3/TRBV12-4 | TGTGCCAGCAGTCTCCGAGCGGGACTTACCTACGAGCAGTACTTC | CASSLRAGLTYEQYF
TRBJ2-7 | NA | few | TRBV7-6 | TGTGCCAGCAGCTCCGCGCCCAGTGGTGAGCAGTACTTC | CASSSAPSGEQYF
TRBJ2-7 | NA | few | TRBV29-1 | TGCAGCGTTGAGGAGAGCAACCTGGAGCAGTACTTC | CSVEESNLEQYF
TRBJ2-7 | NA | few | TRBV15 | TGTGCCACCAGCAGAGATCTGGACACCACCACCTACGAGCAGTACTTC | CATSRDLDTTTYEQYF
TRBJ2-5 | NA | many | TRBV7-2 | TGTGCCAGCAGATCACGACCGGGACTTCAAGAGACCCAGTACTTC | CASRSRPGLQETQYF
TRBJ2-1 | TRBD1 | NA | TRBV20-1 | TGCAGTGCTAGGGCTACGGACAGGGGGTTTCCGAATCAGCAGTTCTTC | CSARATDRGFPNQQFF
TRBJ1-4 | NA | NA | TRBV6-1 | TGTGCCAGCAGTGTCGCCACCGGAGCAACTAATGAAAAACTGTTTTTT | CASSVATGATNEKLFF
TRBJ2-7 | NA | few | TRBV18 | TGTGCCAGCTCACCCTCCCGGGCCACATACGAGCAGTACTTC | CASSPSRATYEQYF
TRBJ1-1 | NA | few | TRBV9 | TGTGCCAGCAGCGTAGGCCACAGGGTAGGGACTGAAGCTTTCTTT | CASSVGHRVGTEAFF
TRBJ2-2 | TRBD2 | NA | TRBV15 | TGTGCCACCAGCAGAGGATTTGGACTAGCGGGCACCGGGGAGCTGTTTTTT | CATSRGFGLAGTGELFF
TRBJ2-7 | NA | NA | TRBV2 | TGTGCCAGCAGTATAGACAGGAGCTCCTACGAGCAGTACTTC | CASSIDRSSYEQYF
TRBJ2-4 | NA | few | TRBV4-1 | TGCGCCAGCAGCCAAGATCTGAGGATCACTCACCGGGACGAGCCCCGTCTAGCCAAAAACATTCAGTACTTC | CASSQDLRITHRDEPRLAKNIQYF
TRBJ2-3 | NA | few | TRBV28 | TGTGCCAGCAGAACCTACACAGATACGCAGTATTTT | CASRTYTDTQYF
TRBJ2-3 | TRBD2 | few | TRBV18 | TGTGCCAGCTCACCCCGAACAGCGGGGGACGGAGATACGCAGTATTTT | CASSPRTAGDGDTQYF
TRBJ2-5 | NA | NA | TRBV20-1 | TGCAGTGCTAGAGGTCGGGAGACCCAGTACTTC | CSARGRETQYF
TRBJ2-1 | TRBD2 | NA | TRBV11-2 | TGTGCCAGCAGCTTCCTCACTAGCGGGGTGCCCTACAATGAGCAGTTCTTC | CASSFLTSGVPYNEQFF
TRBJ2-3 | NA | many | TRBV14 | TGTGCCAGCAGCCTGTCAGATACGCAGTATTTT | CASSLSDTQYF
TRBJ2-5 | NA | NA | TRBV4-2 | TGTGCCAGCAGCCAAGATCGTCACGTACAAGAGACCCAGTACTTC | CASSQDRHVQETQYF